The 25 T cell receptor beta chains below all came from one sample that was sequenced in a study of vaccination and CD4 T cells after COVID-19. Which antigens these TCRs recognize remains unknown. The Oncomine TCR Beta short-read assay generated sequence data from the DNA of cultured CD4+ T cells. TCRdb itself ran the PCR reads through MiXCR, one entry per CDR3 protein. The profile shows 12,000 or so distinct CDR3 sequences, about 19% of them singletons. The treatment denotes: roughly 10-day PBMC culture with coronavirus spike peptide pools or control peptides (ViraFEST assay). Sequencing used CD4+ T cells from blood, cultured in vitro, obtained before SARS-CoV-2 vaccination. These receptors were collected from a human donor who received a COVID-19 vaccine.

This clonotype was counted between two and nine times. V usage is TRBV5-1 and J usage is TRBJ2-2; TRBD1 matches 7 bases. CDR1 and CDR2 (germline): SGHRS, YFSETQ. V trimming: 4 bases; J trimming: 7 bases; junction bases outside the gene matches: 13. CDR3 length: 16 amino acids. CDR3 sequence (DNA): TGCGCCAGCAGCCGATGTACCGGGACAGCTTGCGGGGAGCTGTTTTTT. Amino acid sequence: CASSRCTGTACGELFF.

This clonotype is termed medium-sized. The rearrangement joins TRBV2 to TRBJ1-5; D is possibly TRBD1 (5 bases). Germline assignment: CDR1 SNHLY and CDR2 FYNNEI. The CDR3 runs to 15 residues. V lost 6 bases and J lost 0, with 12 bases in between. CDR3 bases: TGTGCCAGCAGCAGGGACCTCTATAGCAATCAGCCCCAGCATTTT. As protein: CASSRDLYSNQPQHF.

This clonotype was detected a few times. This chain joins TRBV11-3 and TRBJ2-2; 8 positions agree with TRBD1. CDR1 SGHNT and CDR2 YENEEA come from the germline V gene. The CDR3 extends over 17 amino acids. With 2 bases clipped from V and 2 bases from J, the junction kept 7 bases outside the gene matches. DNA for the CDR3: TGTGCCAGCAGCTTACGGGGGACAGGATCTAACACCGGGGAGCTGTTTTTT. It is translated as CASSLRGTGSNTGELFF.

This clonotype has just a few counts. V and J are TRBV6-5 and TRBJ1-5; D is uncertain. Trimming shortened V by 4 bases and J by 0 bases, and 10 bases separated the two germline ends. The CDR3 is 15 amino acids. The germline V gene encodes CDR1 MNHEY and CDR2 SVGAGI. CDR3 in amino acids: CASSFGRFSNQPQHF. The CDR3 DNA is TGTGCCAGCAGTTTCGGACGGTTTAGCAATCAGCCCCAGCATTTT.

This clonotype has more than one count but fewer than ten. The chain carries TRBV11-2 and TRBJ1-1; possibly TRBD1 for D (5 bases). Germline CDR1 and CDR2: SGHAT and FQNNGV. V was shortened by 4 bases and J by 11 bases, with 14 bases between the two germline ends. CDR3 length: 12 residues. CDR3 region: CASSSLTGGAFF. In nucleotides, the CDR3 is TGTGCCAGCAGCTCGTTGACTGGGGGGGCTTTCTTT.

The chain links TRBV11-3 to TRBJ1-1; D is perhaps TRBD1 (6 bases). CDR1 SGHNT and CDR2 YENEEA come from the germline V gene. V was shortened by 1 base and J by 4 bases, with 10 bases between the two germline ends. This CDR3 comprises 14 residues. CDR3 sequence reads: CASSLVEGGTEAFF. The CDR3 region has the DNA TGTGCCAGCAGCTTAGTAGAAGGGGGCACTGAAGCTTTCTTT.

This clonotype is labeled as medium-sized. V usage is TRBV6-1 and J usage is TRBJ1-5, with D unclear. CDR3 length: 13 residues. Germline-derived CDR1 and CDR2 are MNHNS and SASEGT. Trimming took 6 bases from V and 9 from J, leaving 15 bases between them. As DNA, the CDR3 is TGTGCCAGCAGCAGAGCCCCCGGTGGGCCCCAGCATTTT. Its protein product is CASSRAPGGPQHF.

Relative to its sample, this clonotype is medium-sized. The chain couples TRBV15 to TRBJ1-2, with TRBD1 matching over 10 bases. Germline-derived CDR1 and CDR2 are LNHNV and YYDKDF (reference sequence). The length of the CDR3 is 16 residues. Trimming at V came to 1 base and at J to 8 bases, leaving 10 bases not matched to a gene. CDR3 protein: CATSRVFRQGAEGYTF. As DNA, the CDR3 is TGTGCCACCAGCAGAGTGTTTCGACAGGGGGCGGAGGGCTACACCTTC. Looking up the rest from reference TRBV15 and TRBJ1-2 gives the full variable domain: DAMVIQNPRYQVTQFGKPVTLSCSQTLNHNVMYWYQQKSSQAPKLLFHYYDKDFNNEADTPDNFQSRRPNTSFCFLDIRSPGLGDTAMYLCATSRVFRQGAEGYTFGSGTRLTVV.

In this sample, this clonotype turned up a few times. This chain links TRBV19 with TRBJ2-5, with D perhaps TRBD2 (6 bases). There are 13 residues in the CDR3. Germline lookup yields CDR1 LNHDA and CDR2 SQIVND (reference sequence). Trimming removed 1 base at V and 5 bases at J, with 8 bases between. The CDR3, as DNA: TGTGCCAGTAGTATAGCGGGGAGGGAGACCCAGTACTTC. Amino acid sequence: CASSIAGRETQYF. The full variable domain, with the rest looked up from reference TRBV19 and TRBJ2-5, is DGGITQSPKYLFRKEGQNVTLSCEQNLNHDAMYWYRQDPGQGLRLIYYSQIVNDFQKGDIAEGYSVSREKKESFPLTVTSAQKNPTAFYLCASSIAGRETQYFGPGTRLLVL.

The chain recombines TRBV3-1 with TRBJ2-1; 8 nucleotides agree with TRBD2. The CDR3 loop spans 16 amino acids. After removal of 4 bases from V and 4 bases from J, the junction contained 9 bases not matched to a gene. Germline-derived CDR1 and CDR2 are LGHDT and YNNKEL (reference sequence). The CDR3 loop reads CASSPPRAGGYNEQFF. Written as DNA, the CDR3 is TGTGCCAGCAGCCCCCCCAGGGCGGGGGGTTACAATGAGCAGTTCTTC.

The CDR3 sequence: CASRPGTAAGDTQYF. The CDR3 nucleotides read TGTGCCAGTAGGCCCGGGACAGCCGCCGGAGATACGCAGTATTTT. The genes are TRBV19 and TRBJ2-3; 7 bases agree with TRBD1. The length of the CDR3 is 15 residues. Germline assignment: CDR1 LNHDA and CDR2 SQIVND (reference sequence). V lost 6 bases, J lost 5 bases, and 11 bases stayed unmatched.

This clonotype qualifies as medium-sized (0.01 to 0.1%). V and J are TRBV10-3 and TRBJ2-5; 8 positions match TRBD1. Trimming at V came to 6 bases and at J to 4 bases, leaving 1 base not matched to a gene. CDR3 size: 12 residues. Germline CDR1 ENHRY, CDR2 SYGVKD. The CDR3 loop is CAIRGQGETQYF. CDR3 coding DNA: TGTGCCATCAGAGGACAGGGAGAGACCCAGTACTTC.

This clonotype has just a few counts. The V and J genes are TRBV19 and TRBJ1-5, with TRBD1 as a possible D gene (6 bases). Trimming shortened V by 5 bases and J by 9 bases, and 29 bases separated the two germline ends. This CDR3 contains 18 residues. Germline CDR1 LNHDA, CDR2 SQIVND (reference sequence). CDR3 nucleotide sequence: TGTGCCAGTAGTCCGGGACCCGGAGGGGGGTGGACTTTCAGGCCCCAGCATTTT. It specifies CASSPGPGGGWTFRPQHF. Full variable domain (outside the CDR3, taken from reference TRBV19 and TRBJ1-5): DGGITQSPKYLFRKEGQNVTLSCEQNLNHDAMYWYRQDPGQGLRLIYYSQIVNDFQKGDIAEGYSVSREKKESFPLTVTSAQKNPTAFYLCASSPGPGGGWTFRPQHFGDGTRLSIL.

This clonotype was detected only once. J is TRBJ2-5 and V is TRBV5-1; 10 bases align to TRBD2. The germline gives CDR1 SGHRS, CDR2 YFSETQ. V shed 5 bases and J 0 bases; nucleotides not matched to a gene: 4. The CDR3 has 15 amino acids. In DNA, the CDR3 is TGCGCCAGCAGACTAGCGGGGCAATACCAAGAGACCCAGTACTTC. The encoded protein is CASRLAGQYQETQYF.

Only a few counts were recorded for this clonotype. The chain has TRBV20-1 and TRBJ2-5; 9 positions agree with TRBD2. V gave up 1 base and J gave up 3 bases; unmatched junction bases: 6. The CDR3 spans 15 residues. The germline V gene has CDR1 DFQATT and CDR2 SNEGSKA (reference sequence). CDR3 residues: CSARGQAGGEETQYF. The CDR3 coding sequence is TGCAGTGCTAGAGGCCAAGCGGGGGGTGAAGAGACCCAGTACTTC.

This clonotype has just one count. This chain connects TRBV10-3 to TRBJ2-7, with D possibly TRBD1 on 6 matching bases. From germline, CDR1 is ENHRY and CDR2 SYGVKD. The V end lost 2 bases, the J end lost 1 base, and 12 bases lay between the germline ends. The CDR3 covers 15 residues. The CDR3 DNA follows: TGTGCCATCAGTGAGACCGGGACATCATCCTACGAGCAGTACTTC. Protein product: CAISETGTSSYEQYF.

V usage is TRBV30 and J usage is TRBJ2-5; 13 bases are a match to TRBD2. Trimming at V came to 5 bases and at J to 6 bases, leaving 3 bases not matched to a gene. The CDR3 totals 13 residues. CDR1 is GTSNPN and CDR2 is SVGIG in the germline V gene (reference sequence). The CDR3 here is CAWALAGGQTQYF. In DNA form, the CDR3 reads TGTGCCTGGGCACTAGCGGGGGGGCAGACCCAGTACTTC.

This clonotype was detected only a few times. The gene calls are TRBV11-2 and TRBJ2-5; maybe TRBD1 (6 bases). Trimming removed 5 bases from V and 2 bases from J, with 9 bases in between. There are 13 residues in the CDR3. Germline CDR1 is SGHAT and CDR2 is FQNNGV. The CDR3 sequence: CASSAGTQETQYF. The CDR3 DNA sequence: TGTGCCAGCAGCGCCGGGACACAAGAGACCCAGTACTTC.

J is TRBJ1-1 and V is TRBV6-5; TRBD1 might be the D (5 bases). CDR3 length equals 16 residues. Germline CDR1 and CDR2: MNHEY and SVGAGI. V was pared by 1 base and J by 1 base, with 13 bases between. The CDR3 DNA reads as TGTGCCAGCAGTTACTTTGGCCGCGACAGGAACACTGAAGCTTTCTTT. This sequence encodes CASSYFGRDRNTEAFF.

This clonotype appeared a few times. This CDR3 is CASSESRLAGVDTQYF. The CDR3, as DNA: TGCGCCAGCAGTGAGTCGAGACTAGCGGGGGTAGATACGCAGTATTTT. V is TRBV10-1 and J is TRBJ2-3, with 12 bases fitting TRBD2. Trimming at V came to 0 bases and at J to 5 bases, leaving 3 bases not matched to a gene. The germline gives CDR1 WNHNN, CDR2 SYGVQD (reference sequence). The CDR3 loop spans 16 amino acids.

The chain joins TRBV20-1 to TRBJ2-3; TRBD2 matches 7 bases. The junction had 13 bases not matched to a gene; V was cut back by 8 bases and J by 8 bases. Per germline, CDR1 DFQATT and CDR2 SNEGSKA (reference sequence). There are 13 residues in the CDR3. The CDR3 coding sequence is TGCAGTAGAGCCTCCCGGGGGGTCGGTACGCAGTATTTT. The encoded protein is CSRASRGVGTQYF.

This clonotype was counted a few times. V gene TRBV7-8 combines with J gene TRBJ2-3; 10 bases are shared with TRBD1. The CDR3 consists of 15 residues. Germline assignment: CDR1 SGHVS and CDR2 FQNEAQ. The ends lost 7 bases at V and 1 base at J; junction bases unmatched: 5. In nucleotides, the CDR3 is TGTGCCAGCACCCTGACAGGGGGCGGCACAGATACGCAGTATTTT. Translating it yields CASTLTGGGTDTQYF.

This clonotype showed up just once. The gene calls are TRBV5-1 and TRBJ2-1; D unclear. The length of the CDR3 is 15 residues. Between the trimmed V and J ends, which lost 5 bases and 5 bases, there was a span of 17 bases. The germline gives CDR1 SGHRS, CDR2 YFSETQ. CDR3 bases: TGCGCCAGCAGTCCCCGGGTCCTCACTAACAATGAGCAGTTCTTC. This gives the protein CASSPRVLTNNEQFF.

This clonotype was detected a few times. This chain's CDR3 is CAWTRGTNQPQHF. In DNA, the CDR3 is TGTGCCTGGACCAGGGGTACGAATCAGCCCCAGCATTTT. The V call is TRBV30, the J call TRBJ1-5, with D possibly being TRBD1 (6 bases). The V gene's germline CDR1 is GTSNPN and CDR2 SVGIG (reference sequence). The CDR3 is 13 residues long. V lost 4 bases and J lost 4, with 11 bases in between.

By frequency in the sample, this clonotype is medium-sized. The V gene is TRBV6-1, the J gene TRBJ1-2; D is perhaps TRBD1 (5 bases). The germline CDR1 and CDR2 sequences are MNHNS and SASEGT. Trimming removed 5 bases at V and 3 bases at J, with 13 bases between. This CDR3 has 14 residues. The CDR3 spells CASSHYRIDYGYTF. The CDR3 nucleotides read TGTGCCAGCAGTCATTACAGGATTGACTATGGCTACACCTTC.